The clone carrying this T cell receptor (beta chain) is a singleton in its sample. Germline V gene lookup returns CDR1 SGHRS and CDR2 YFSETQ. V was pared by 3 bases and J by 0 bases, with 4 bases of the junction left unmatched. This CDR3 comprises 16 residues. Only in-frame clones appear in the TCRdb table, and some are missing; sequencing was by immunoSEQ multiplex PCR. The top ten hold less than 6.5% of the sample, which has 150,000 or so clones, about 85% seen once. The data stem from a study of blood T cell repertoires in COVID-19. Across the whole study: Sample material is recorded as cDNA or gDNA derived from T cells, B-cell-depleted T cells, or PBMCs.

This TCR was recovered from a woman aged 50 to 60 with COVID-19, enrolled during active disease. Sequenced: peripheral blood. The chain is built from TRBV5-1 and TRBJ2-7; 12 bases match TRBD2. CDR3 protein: CASSYGLAGSSYEQYF. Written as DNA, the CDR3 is TGCGCCAGCAGCTACGGACTAGCGGGGAGCTCCTACGAGCAGTACTTC.